Below are 29 T cell receptor beta chains sequenced from a single sample in a study of shared T cell receptors in the human thymus. TCRdb's table, derived via immunoSEQ multiplex PCR, lists solely in-frame clones and lacks some. Altogether hundreds of thousands of clones are present, more than 70% being singletons, with the ten largest covering 0.0094%. The same sample was also studied in work on human thymus T cells.

Source material: thymocytes. The origin of the receptors is a boy under two years old with a congenital heart defect.

The chain has TRBV30 and TRBJ1-5, with TRBD1 matching 9 bases. The junction had 7 bases not matched to a gene; V was cut back by 3 bases and J by 4 bases. Germline CDR1 is GTSNPN and CDR2 is SVGIG (reference sequence). The CDR3 extends over 15 amino acids. In nucleotides, the CDR3 is TGTGCCTGGAGGCTAAAGGACAGGGGTAATCAGCCCCAGCATTTT. Translating gives CAWRLKDRGNQPQHF.

This chain uses TRBV2 with TRBJ2-3, with 11 nucleotides matching TRBD2. The length of the CDR3 is 15 residues. Germline V gene sequence: CDR1 SNHLY, CDR2 FYNNEI. J gave up 0 bases and V 7 bases, and 3 bases lay outside the gene matches. The CDR3 coding sequence is TGTGCCAGCAAACTAGCGGGGGCTAGCACAGATACGCAGTATTTT. Amino acid sequence: CASKLAGASTDTQYF.

CDR3 in amino acids: CASSSPPGREGTDTQYF. The CDR3 region has the DNA TGTGCCAGCAGTTCCCCCCCCGGGCGGGAGGGTACAGATACGCAGTATTTT. The chain uses TRBV27 and TRBJ2-3; the match to TRBD2 covers 9 bases. V lost 4 bases to trimming and J lost 3 bases; unmatched junction nucleotides: 11. The CDR3 consists of 17 residues. Germline V gene lookup returns CDR1 MNHEY and CDR2 SMNVEV (reference sequence).

In regard to this clone: This specimen includes other DNA sequences encoding the same CDR3. DNA for the CDR3: TGTGCCAGCAGTTTCAGAGAGACCCAGTACTTC. Amino acid sequence: CASSFRETQYF. The rearrangement joins TRBV28 to TRBJ2-5; the D is unclear. CDR1 is MDHEN and CDR2 is SYDVKM in the germline V gene. Trimming stripped 3 bases from V and 4 bases from J, with 3 bases between. The CDR3 spans 11 residues.

The chain couples TRBV27 to TRBJ1-5; 8 bases are shared with TRBD1. From germline, CDR1 is MNHEY and CDR2 SMNVEV (reference sequence). This CDR3 has 14 residues. After removal of 5 bases from V and 5 bases from J, the junction contained 5 bases not matched to a gene. As DNA, the CDR3 is TGTGCCAGCAGTCTTTCCAGGGGGCATCAGCCCCAGCATTTT. Its translation is CASSLSRGHQPQHF.

This chain uses TRBV9 with TRBJ2-6; 11 bases fit TRBD1. Unmatched junction bases numbered 11, after V lost 3 bases and J lost 0 bases. Per germline, CDR1 SGDLS and CDR2 YYNGEE. This CDR3 is 20 amino acids long. CDR3 loop: CASSALRDRGIYSGANVLTF. CDR3 coding DNA: TGTGCCAGCAGCGCCCTCCGGGACAGGGGGATATACTCTGGGGCCAACGTCCTGACTTTC.

The chain uses TRBV6-6 and TRBJ2-2; unclear D gene. CDR1 is MNHNY and CDR2 is SVGAGI in the germline V gene (reference sequence). This CDR3 region has 12 residues. V was clipped by 7 bases and J by 1 base, with 4 bases between them. The CDR3 spells CASTRNTGELFF. The CDR3 region has the DNA TGTGCCAGCACTAGGAACACCGGGGAGCTGTTTTTT.

The rearrangement joins TRBV4-3 to TRBJ2-3; 11 bases match TRBD2. With 1 base clipped from V and 4 bases from J, the junction kept 4 bases outside the gene matches. Germline V gene sequence: CDR1 LGHNA, CDR2 YSLEER. This CDR3 contains 16 residues. The CDR3 DNA is TGCGCCAGCAGCCAAGGGACTAGCGGGTTTGCAGATACGCAGTATTTT. It specifies CASSQGTSGFADTQYF.

J is TRBJ1-2 and V is TRBV7-6; D is perhaps TRBD1 (6 bases). CDR1 SGHVS and CDR2 FNYEAQ come from the germline V gene. This CDR3 has 14 residues. Trimming took off 5 bases at V and 3 bases at J, with 13 bases between the two ends. CDR3 sequence reads: CASSMSGHHYGYTF. CDR3 coding DNA: TGTGCCAGCAGCATGTCGGGACATCACTATGGCTACACCTTC.

This clone has just one count. The J gene is TRBJ1-1, the V gene TRBV4-3; 7 nucleotides match TRBD1. The CDR3 covers 19 residues. Germline CDR1 is LGHNA and CDR2 is YSLEER. Trimming removed 1 base from V and 1 base from J; junction bases left unmatched: 15. CDR3 nucleotide sequence: TGCGCCAGCAGCCAAGGGCCCTATCGACAGGGAGAGGCGAACACTGAAGCTTTCTTT. Amino acids: CASSQGPYRQGEANTEAFF.

The chain recombines TRBV15 with TRBJ1-4; unclear D gene. The CDR3 spans 16 residues. CDR1 LNHNV and CDR2 YYDKDF come from the germline V gene (reference sequence). V was shortened by 5 bases and J by 7 bases, with 20 bases between the two germline ends. The CDR3 sequence: CATSHPVDSLREKLFF. CDR3 nucleotides: TGTGCCACCAGCCATCCGGTCGACTCCCTCCGTGAAAAACTGTTTTTT.

The chain combines TRBV4-3 with TRBJ2-2, with 8 bases fitting TRBD2. Germline V gene lookup returns CDR1 LGHNA and CDR2 YSLEER. V was pared by 4 bases and J by 1 base, with 5 bases of the junction left unmatched. The CDR3 runs to 16 residues. CDR3 sequence: CASSRRGGKNTGELFF. The CDR3 nucleotides are TGCGCCAGCAGCCGACGGGGGGGGAAGAACACCGGGGAGCTGTTTTTT.

This chain uses TRBV6-5 with TRBJ1-1, with TRBD1 identical over 7 bases. Per germline, CDR1 MNHEY and CDR2 SVGAGI. Trimming removed 2 bases from V and 2 bases from J; junction bases left unmatched: 5. The CDR3 extends over 15 amino acids. In DNA, the CDR3 is TGTGCCAGCAGTTACACAGGACAGGACAACACTGAAGCTTTCTTT. It codes for CASSYTGQDNTEAFF.

This clone has more than one count but fewer than ten. The chain uses TRBV28 and TRBJ1-1, with 7 bases matching TRBD1. Germline loops: CDR1 MDHEN, CDR2 SYDVKM. V lost 6 bases to trimming and J lost 9 bases; unmatched junction nucleotides: 16. This CDR3 is 15 amino acids long. The DNA for the CDR3 is TGTGCCAGCAGGAAAATCCAGGGGGTCCGCGGACAAGCTTTCTTT. Residues: CASRKIQGVRGQAFF.

With regard to this clone: The same CDR3 can be traced to other DNA sequences in this sample. The chain employs TRBV5-4 and TRBJ2-5; D is unresolved. There are 11 residues in the CDR3. Germline V gene sequence: CDR1 SGHNT, CDR2 YYREEE (reference sequence). Trimming shortened V by 0 bases and J by 5 bases, and 2 bases separated the two germline ends. CDR3 loop: CASSLAETQYF. The CDR3 coding sequence is TGTGCCAGCAGCTTGGCTGAGACCCAGTACTTC. Based on the CDR3 plus reference TRBV5-4 and TRBJ2-5, the full variable domain is ETGVTQSPTHLIKTRGQQVTLRCSSQSGHNTVSWYQQALGQGPQFIFQYYREEENGRGNFPPRFSGLQFPNYSSELNVNALELDDSALYLCASSLAETQYFGPGTRLLVL.

This clone was seen a single time. The gene calls are TRBV5-1 and TRBJ1-2, with 7 bases fitting TRBD1. CDR3 size: 14 residues. The germline CDR1 and CDR2 sequences are SGHRS and YFSETQ. The trim removed 7 bases at V and 5 bases at J, leaving 11 bases unmatched. The CDR3 protein is CASSSTGPRYGYTF. The DNA for the CDR3 is TGCGCCAGCTCATCGACAGGGCCGAGGTATGGCTACACCTTC.

This chain joins TRBV19 and TRBJ1-6; D is uncertain. The CDR3 length is 16 residues. CDR1 and CDR2 (germline): LNHDA, SQIVND (reference sequence). Between the trimmed V and J ends, which lost 5 bases and 3 bases, there was a span of 14 bases. CDR3 sequence reads: CASSARRDLYNSPLHF. The CDR3 nucleotides are TGTGCCAGTAGTGCCCGACGGGATCTCTATAATTCACCCCTCCACTTT.

This sequence joins TRBV4-3 and TRBJ1-2, with TRBD1 matching 8 bases. The CDR3 loop spans 19 amino acids. Trimming at V came to 1 base and at J to 8 bases, leaving 21 bases not matched to a gene. CDR1 is LGHNA, CDR2 YSLEER, per germline. Here the CDR3 reads CASSQVQGAGRGARRGYTF. CDR3 nucleotides: TGCGCCAGCAGCCAAGTCCAGGGGGCAGGGAGAGGGGCTAGGCGGGGCTACACCTTC.

The chain employs TRBV5-1 and TRBJ2-1; no firm D call. The ends were cut back, 0 bases at V and 6 bases at J, with 10 bases in the middle. Germline V gene lookup returns CDR1 SGHRS and CDR2 YFSETQ. CDR3 length equals 14 residues. The CDR3 sequence: CASSLESRVNEQFF. As DNA, the CDR3 is TGCGCCAGCAGCTTGGAGAGCCGGGTCAATGAGCAGTTCTTC.

In DNA, the CDR3 is TGTGCCAGCAGCCGGGCGACGGGGTACTATGGCTACACCTTC. Translation: CASSRATGYYGYTF. The chain combines TRBV7-2 with TRBJ1-2; D not certain. Germline V lookup: CDR1 SGHTA, CDR2 FQGNSA. CDR3 length: 14 residues. Trimming cost V 5 bases and J 3 bases, with 13 bases left between them.

This chain links TRBV25-1 with TRBJ2-3, with no clear D. This CDR3 is 13 amino acids long. Deletions cut 4 bases from V and 5 bases from J, with 10 bases between. Looked up from germline, CDR1 is MGHDK and CDR2 is SYGVNS. DNA of the CDR3: TGTGCCAGCAGTGGCCCTAGAGTAGATACGCAGTATTTT. Amino acid sequence: CASSGPRVDTQYF.

CDR3 sequence (DNA): TGCGCCAGCAGTCACACGGTACCGAACACAGATACGCAGTATTTT. Translation: CASSHTVPNTDTQYF. This rearrangement joins TRBV23-1 to TRBJ2-3; the D is unclear. TRBV23-1 is placed among ORFs of uncertain function. Trimming left V 3 bases short and J 2 bases short, with 12 bases between. There are 15 residues in the CDR3.

CDR3 bases: TGCGCCAGCAGCCAACTACGGGACTCCCTAGGACCCCTCCACTTT. It translates to CASSQLRDSLGPLHF. The chain carries TRBV4-1 and TRBJ1-6; weak D call: TRBD1 (5 bases). The CDR3 spans 15 residues. Germline V gene lookup returns CDR1 MGHRA and CDR2 YSYEKL. V shed 2 bases and J shed 12 bases, with 17 bases lying between them.

The V call is TRBV15, the J call TRBJ2-7, with 9 bases identical to TRBD1. The V segment lost 3 bases and the J segment 5 bases; nucleotides outside the gene matches: 8. This CDR3 is 15 amino acids long. CDR1 and CDR2 from the germline V gene are LNHNV and YYDKDF (reference sequence). The CDR3 coding sequence is TGTGCCACCAGCAGCCGGGACAGGGTGATGCACGAGCAGTACTTC. It specifies CATSSRDRVMHEQYF.

This clone appeared a few times. The chain uses TRBV4-3 and TRBJ2-1, with D possibly being TRBD1 (5 bases). The germline V and J ends were trimmed by 11 bases and 5 bases, with 10 bases remaining between them. The germline CDR1 and CDR2 sequences are LGHNA and YSLEER. This CDR3 region has 11 residues. The CDR3 coding sequence is TGCGCCTCCAGACAGAACAATGAGCAGTTCTTC. Protein sequence: CASRQNNEQFF.

In this sample, this clone turned up once. Here the CDR3 reads CASSRLGLADISYEQYF. The CDR3 DNA sequence: TGTGCCAGCAGCCGGTTGGGACTAGCGGATATATCCTACGAGCAGTACTTC. The chain links TRBV4-2 to TRBJ2-7, with TRBD2 matching 11 bases. The CDR3 contains 17 residues. Germline V CDR1 and CDR2: LGHNA, YNFKEQ. V trimming: 4 bases; J trimming: 1 base; junction bases outside the gene matches: 9.

V usage is TRBV5-4 and J usage is TRBJ1-1; D perhaps matches TRBD1 (6 bases). The CDR3 runs 15 residues. Germline lookup yields CDR1 SGHNT and CDR2 YYREEE (reference sequence). Trimming left V 0 bases short and J 4 bases short, with 13 bases between. The CDR3 region has the DNA TGTGCCAGCAGCTTGGAGGTTGGGGGCATCACTGAAGCTTTCTTT. Translated, it gives CASSLEVGGITEAFF.

This chain connects TRBV4-2 to TRBJ2-1; 13 bases align to TRBD2. Looked up from germline, CDR1 is LGHNA and CDR2 is YNFKEQ. This CDR3 is 15 amino acids long. J was trimmed by 2 bases and V by 5 bases; bases with no gene match: 0. The CDR3 sequence: CASSTSGGAYNEQFF. DNA of the CDR3: TGTGCCAGCAGCACTAGCGGGGGGGCCTACAATGAGCAGTTCTTC.

This chain uses TRBV7-2 with TRBJ2-2; D perhaps matches TRBD2 (5 bases). The CDR3 length is 15 residues. Trimming cost V 8 bases and J 5 bases, with 18 bases left between them. The V gene's germline CDR1 is SGHTA and CDR2 FQGNSA. CDR3 coding DNA: TGTGCCAGCGGTATGAAGGGAGAGGTAACCGGGGAGCTGTTTTTT. Amino acids: CASGMKGEVTGELFF.